This is a list of T cell receptor beta chains from one sample in a study of shared T cell receptors in the human thymus. Generated by immunoSEQ multiplex PCR, the TCRdb table keeps only in-frame clones and is missing some. The sample has fewer than 700,000 clones; over 75% are singletons. The data were also submitted as part of a second study, on human thymus T cells.

The sequencing sample was made of thymocytes. Receptor source: a boy in the first two years of life with a congenital heart defect. Each CDR3 is given with its conserved first and last residue. D genes are given only for firm matches. Rows give clone size only sometimes, using once, few, many, or a class for an expanded clone.

DNA	CDR3	D	size	V	J
TGTGCCAGCAACCCCCGCGGTCGTACGAACACCGGGGAGCTGTTTTTT	CASNPRGRTNTGELFF	-	-	TRBV27	TRBJ2-2
TGTGCCAGCAGTGAAGGTCTTAGCGGCAGCAGGGGGCCCTACGAGCAGTACTTC	CASSEGLSGSRGPYEQYF	TRBD1	-	TRBV6-1	TRBJ2-7
TGCGCCAGCAGCCAAGACTACAGGGCGGCCTACGAGCAGTACTTC	CASSQDYRAAYEQYF	-	-	TRBV4-1	TRBJ2-7
TGTGCCAGCAGTTACCTGAGCGGGCGCAGCCCCTACGAGCAGTACTTC	CASSYLSGRSPYEQYF	-	-	TRBV6-6	TRBJ2-7
TGTGCCAGCAGCTTGGCCAGCGGGGGGGATACGCAGTATTTT	CASSLASGGDTQYF	TRBD2	once	TRBV5-4	TRBJ2-3
TGTGCCAGCAGGGACAGCTCGAACACCGGGGAGCTGTTTTTT	CASRDSSNTGELFF	-	-	TRBV6-5	TRBJ2-2
TGTGCAAGTCGCTTTCCCCCAACCCCTAGCGGGGCCCAAGAGACCCAGTACTTC	CASRFPPTPSGAQETQYF	-	-	TRBV12-2	TRBJ2-5
TGTGCCAGCAGTTACTCGGGCAACAGCTCCTACAATGAGCAGTTCTTC	CASSYSGNSSYNEQFF	-	-	TRBV6-5	TRBJ2-1
TGTGCCAGCAGCCCGGGACTAGCTCCAGCCCGAGCAGGCTACGAGCAGTACTTC	CASSPGLAPARAGYEQYF	TRBD2	-	TRBV5-4	TRBJ2-7
TGTGCCAGCAGCCTACTCAGCGGGTTTGCGTATACGCAGTATTTT	CASSLLSGFAYTQYF	-	-	TRBV9	TRBJ2-3
TGTGCCAGTAGCGAAGGGGGAGGGGAGCTGTTTTTT	CASSEGGGELFF	-	-	TRBV19	TRBJ2-2
TGTGCCAGTACCAAGACCCGGGGGACCTCAGGGGAAGCTTTCTTT	CASTKTRGTSGEAFF	-	-	TRBV19	TRBJ1-1
TGCGCCAGCAGCGCCCTCAGGGAGGGCACTGAAGCTTTCTTT	CASSALREGTEAFF	-	-	TRBV5-1	TRBJ1-1
TGTGCCAGCAGCGTTAAGCGGGACCTAGCCCCAGATACGCAGTATTTT	CASSVKRDLAPDTQYF	TRBD2	-	TRBV27	TRBJ2-3
TGTGCCAGCAGTTACTCCCAGGGCCGGGGCACAGATACGCAGTATTTT	CASSYSQGRGTDTQYF	-	-	TRBV6-6	TRBJ2-3